This T cell receptor (beta chain) was sequenced in a study of shared clonotypes between healthy human individuals. J was trimmed by 8 bases and V by 5 bases; bases with no gene match: 4. The CDR3 has 12 residues. CDR1 and CDR2 from the germline V gene are SGHRS and YFSETQ. Donors were Caucasian adults residing in Nashville, Tennessee, USA. The run depth of the assay was deep. The repertoire was sequenced with immunoSEQ multiplex PCR; TCRdb's copy has only in-frame clones and lacks some. The sample has 1.6 million or so clones, more than 95% seen once. This TCR came from a man aged 30 to 39 in good health. The sequenced sample was naive CD4+ T cells sorted from blood. Regarding subset: CD45RA+ positively selected. The rearrangement uses TRBV5-1 and TRBJ2-4, with 7 bases lining up with TRBD1. Here the CDR3 reads CASSSTGDIQYF. CDR3 bases: TGCGCCAGCAGTTCCACAGGGGACATTCAGTACTTC.